Presented here are 3 T cell receptor beta chains from one specimen sequenced in a study of shared clonotypes between healthy human individuals. This table comes from immunoSEQ multiplex PCR, and its TCRdb copy is limited to in-frame clones, with some not included. The sample includes 450,000 to 700,000 clones, 95% to 96% of them seen just once. Naive-designated CD8 cells lacked CD45RO, were positively enriched for CCR7, and omitted terminally differentiated effector memory CD45RA+ cells. Sequencing input: naive CD8+ T cells sorted from blood. All receptors derive from a woman in her 30s in good health.

The V gene is TRBV14, the J gene TRBJ2-1, with 7 positions matching TRBD2. The CDR3 is 16 amino acids. The germline gives CDR1 SGHDN, CDR2 FVKESK. Trimming removed 1 base from V and 6 bases from J; junction bases left unmatched: 9. Here the CDR3 reads CASSQVLRGSGNEQFF. DNA for the CDR3: TGTGCCAGCAGCCAAGTTCTCCGCGGGAGTGGCAATGAGCAGTTCTTC.

The chain links TRBV28 to TRBJ2-7; 9 bases fit TRBD2. The length of the CDR3 is 15 residues. The germline V gene encodes CDR1 MDHEN and CDR2 SYDVKM. The junction had 3 bases not matched to a gene; V was cut back by 3 bases and J by 0 bases. As DNA, the CDR3 is TGTGCCAGCAGTTTCTTAGCGGGAGTCTCCTACGAGCAGTACTTC. This encodes CASSFLAGVSYEQYF.

J is TRBJ2-5 and V is TRBV27, with TRBD2 matching over 7 bases. The DNA end is more similar to TRBJ2-7, so the J call may be wrong. The CDR3 runs to 13 residues. Germline CDR1 and CDR2: MNHEY and SMNVEV (reference sequence). The CDR3 protein is CASTASGTYEQYF. CDR3 in DNA: TGTGCCAGCACTGCTAGCGGAACCTACGAGCAGTACTTC.